The sequence of this TCR beta chain was determined in a study of CD8+ T cells in alopecia areata. Study-level points and caveats: Uncertain still, given a single nonresponder, is whether baseline CD8+ expansion links to response. Among the 100 top clones, expanded CD8+ clones, like scalp clonality, were significantly decreased by tofacitinib. Lesional scalp displayed greater clonality than normal scalp, most notably in alopecia totalis/universalis.

For this clone: Antigen: not known.

CDR3 length: 17 residues. Germline CDR1 SGHRS, CDR2 YFSETQ. V dropped 4 bases and J dropped 0; count of bases not matched to a gene: 6. Extracted from the samples, RNA was reverse transcribed into cDNA to serve as the sequencing template. Repertoires were generated with immunoSEQ multiplex PCR, while TCRdb's copy carries only in-frame clones and drops some. Of about 190,000 clones in the sample, more than 55% were seen once. Noted treatment: oral pan-JAK inhibitor, 5-10 mg twice daily. V is TRBV5-1 and J is TRBJ2-6, with TRBD1 matching 8 bases. This receptor was taken from a human donor with alopecia areata. Specimen: CD4+ T cells sorted from blood, collected around week 50, from a patient treated with tofacitinib. CDR3 nucleotide sequence: TGCGCCAGCAGCCGACAGGGGATGCCCTCTGGGGCCAACGTCCTGACTTTC. Translating it yields CASSRQGMPSGANVLTF.